These 9 T cell receptor beta chains were all obtained from the same sample, sequenced in a study of blood T cells in healthy people across ages. A second PCR, run for roughly 7 to 12 cycles, used a sample-barcoded 5' primer plus a J-beta primer mix. TCRdb used MiXCR to reprocess the 5' RACE reads, holding one entry per CDR3 protein. The sample comprises fewer than 800,000 distinct CDR3 sequences, 49% of which are singletons, and 25% to 35% rests with the top ten. The sample consisted of blood. The source is a woman aged 60-75 years in good health.

In its sample, this clonotype was seen a few times. The chain combines TRBV5-1 with TRBJ2-7; D may be TRBD1 (6 bases). V was clipped by 4 bases and J by 2 bases, with 19 bases between them. The germline gives CDR1 SGHRS, CDR2 YFSETQ. The CDR3 totals 16 residues. The CDR3 region is CASSLGLTGRAYEQYF. The CDR3 coding sequence is TGCGCCAGCAGCCTGGGGCTGACAGGTAGAGCCTACGAGCAGTACTTC.

The genes are TRBV25-1 and TRBJ2-5, with D possibly matching TRBD2 (5 bases). This CDR3 is 16 amino acids long. Trimming pared 0 bases from V and 1 base from J, leaving 12 bases between. Germline loops: CDR1 MGHDK, CDR2 SYGVNS. This CDR3 reads CASSEYRGSIQETQYF. CDR3 DNA: TGTGCCAGCAGTGAATATCGGGGATCCATCCAAGAGACCCAGTACTTC.

The chain is built from TRBV12-5 and TRBJ2-3; D is perhaps TRBD2 (6 bases). The CDR3 has 18 residues. Deletions cut 0 bases from V and 0 bases from J, with 16 bases between. Germline-derived CDR1 and CDR2 are LGHNT and FRNRAP. The CDR3 is CASGLVHLGGSSTDTQYF. The CDR3 DNA follows: TGTGCTAGTGGTTTGGTACATTTGGGGGGTTCTAGCACAGATACGCAGTATTTT.

The rearrangement links TRBV7-2 to TRBJ2-7; 7 bases map to TRBD2. Germline V gene lookup returns CDR1 SGHTA and CDR2 FQGNSA. Trimming removed 1 base from V and 2 bases from J; junction bases left unmatched: 8. CDR3 length: 16 residues. The DNA for the CDR3 is TGTGCCAGCAGCTTAGGCCGGGGCCTAGCGGCCTACGAGCAGTACTTC. Translation: CASSLGRGLAAYEQYF.

This chain joins TRBV29-1 and TRBJ2-3, with TRBD1 identical over 9 bases. V lost 2 bases to trimming and J lost 2 bases; unmatched junction nucleotides: 8. The germline gives CDR1 SQVTM, CDR2 ANQGSEA. The CDR3 runs to 16 residues. The CDR3 nucleotides read TGCAGCGTTGAACCGGGACAGGGTAGGATCACAGATACGCAGTATTTT. This gives the protein CSVEPGQGRITDTQYF.

The chain joins TRBV10-3 to TRBJ2-3, with TRBD2 identical over 11 bases. This CDR3 comprises 17 residues. Germline CDR1 and CDR2: ENHRY and SYGVKD. The V gene end was trimmed by 1 base and the J gene end by 7 bases; junction bases not matched to a gene: 10. CDR3 sequence reads: CAISEWVSGRGIYTQYF. CDR3 nucleotides: TGTGCCATCAGTGAGTGGGTTAGCGGGAGGGGCATCTATACGCAGTATTTT.

This chain uses TRBV28 with TRBJ2-2; D unresolved. The V gene's germline CDR1 is MDHEN and CDR2 SYDVKM. Between the trimmed V and J ends, which lost 8 bases and 0 bases, there was a span of 13 bases. The CDR3 runs to 15 residues. DNA of the CDR3: TGTGCCAGCGGTGTTCCCTGGGCGAACACCGGGGAGCTGTTTTTT. Translated: CASGVPWANTGELFF. The full variable domain, with the rest looked up from reference TRBV28 and TRBJ2-2, is DVKVTQSSRYLVKRTGEKVFLECVQDMDHENMFWYRQDPGLGLRLIYFSYDVKMKEKGDIPEGYSVSREKKERFSLILESASTNQTSMYLCASGVPWANTGELFFGEGSRLTVL.

A few counts support this clonotype. The gene calls are TRBV4-3 and TRBJ1-6; D is possibly TRBD1 (5 bases). This CDR3 is 13 amino acids long. The V gene lost 0 bases and the J gene lost 10 bases, with 7 bases spanning the gap. Germline CDR1 and CDR2: LGHNA and YSLEER. The CDR3 here is CASSQERGSPLHF. CDR3 nucleotides: TGCGCCAGCAGCCAAGAAAGGGGATCACCCCTCCACTTT.

The chain has TRBV9 and TRBJ2-1; 7 bases are shared with TRBD2. Germline CDR1 is SGDLS and CDR2 is YYNGEE. With V trimmed by 0 bases and J by 7 bases, 13 bases remained unmatched. This CDR3 is built from 17 residues. The CDR3 bases are TGTGCCAGCAGCGTAGAGGCTAGCGGTCCCGTTTGGAATGAGCAGTTCTTC. This gives the protein CASSVEASGPVWNEQFF.